What follows describes a single T cell receptor (beta chain). There is no known antigen for this receptor. No much larger clonotype is one base removed from it; base qualities were not supplied. This entry comes from a study of response to subunit inactivated influenza vaccine (dated by TCRdb to the late 2010s). A note on the overall study: The study used deep quantitative T cell receptor repertoire profiling to track responses to a trivalent subunit inactivated influenza vaccine. The paper's findings and limits, for the study overall: The authors suggested that each seasonal influenza vaccination may recruit only a limited number of new T cells.

Library creation used RT-PCR. Sequencing was performed on an Illumina HiSeq 2500. TCRdb redid the processing of the public reads, applying fastp at Q25 and MiXCR, and retained in-frame beta chains. Here each entry gathers all rows of one CDR3 protein and keeps the most common genes and DNA. For this sample there are more than 600,000 distinct CDR3 sequences; about 18% appear just once. Jointly, the top ten make up 11% of the sample. This receptor was obtained from a man in his fifties or sixties who received an inactivated influenza vaccine. Donor details come from another sample of the same person, matched by shared clones. The sequenced sample was PBMCs from blood, obtained around 5 days after vaccination.

The DNA sequence is given as TGTGCCACCAGTGACCAGAGCAGGTACACAGATACGCAGTATTTT. Translated, this gives CATSDQSRYTDTQYF. The chain was built from TRBV24-1 and TRBJ2-3, with the D gene not confidently named. Trimming removed 4 bases from V and 2 bases from J, leaving 12 bases between the germline ends. The germline V gene sets CDR1 to KGHDR and CDR2 to SFDVKD. From its cysteine to its phenylalanine, the CDR3 spans 15 amino acids. The kept DNA is CDR3 alone, 45 bases in frame from the first base.